This T cell receptor (beta chain) was recovered during a study of early stage breast cancer tumors. Study summary: Each sample averaged roughly 10-fold read coverage.

Profiling relied on immunoSEQ multiplex PCR, and the TCRdb table lists in-frame clones only, not all of them. The sample yields 69,000 or so clones, approximately 84% seen once. The CDR3 has 15 amino acids. Germline assignment: CDR1 MDHEN and CDR2 SYDVKM. Trimming took off 6 bases at V and 4 bases at J, with 17 bases between the two ends. Concerning this clone itself: Its antigen is still unknown.

Study findings and constraints: Tumors had roughly 2.5-fold higher T cell density than normal breast. Chain pairing and CD4, CD8 or FOXP3 expression were not captured.

The TCR originated in a person in their 40s with breast cancer. The sample comprised blood. The chain links TRBV28 to TRBJ2-3, with D possibly matching TRBD1 (6 bases). The CDR3 sequence: CASRTGGSGADTQYF. CDR3 DNA: TGTGCCAGCAGGACAGGTGGAAGCGGAGCAGATACGCAGTATTTT.